This T cell receptor beta chain was observed in a study of CD8+ T cells in alopecia areata. Trimming took 2 bases from V and 5 from J, leaving 12 bases between them. Germline loops: CDR1 MGHDK, CDR2 SYGVNS. The CDR3 totals 14 residues. cDNA prepared by RNA extraction and subsequent reverse transcription served as the template for sequencing. The data were produced by immunoSEQ multiplex PCR, yet TCRdb's version contains in-frame clones alone and is incomplete. In the table there are over 150,000 clones, 53% of which are singletons. The sample's treatment: oral pan-JAK inhibitor, 5-10 mg twice daily. This clone was counted a few times.

The gene calls are TRBV25-1 and TRBJ2-5; maybe TRBD1 (6 bases). Source: CD8+ T cells sorted from blood, taken at week 24, from a patient treated with tofacitinib. This TCR was sampled from a human donor with alopecia areata. The CDR3 protein is CASSEGWGLETQYF. The CDR3 region has the DNA TGTGCCAGCAGTGAAGGTTGGGGGCTCGAGACCCAGTACTTC.